A selection of T cell receptor beta chains follows, all from one sample in a study of shared clonotypes between healthy human individuals. Assay used: immunoSEQ multiplex PCR; TCRdb lists only in-frame clones, some missing. The table includes some 1 million clones, around 75% detected once. The sequencing sample was made of memory CD4+ T cells sorted from blood. The source of these receptors is a man aged 18 to 35 in good health. Each CDR3 is given with its conserved first and last residue. A D gene is named only where the DNA matches it firmly. Clone size is not always given. Where it is, it says once, few, many or a class for expanded clones.

D	V	size	J	CDR3	DNA
-	TRBV19	-	TRBJ1-1	CASSRAGMNTEAFF	TGTGCCAGTAGTCGCGCGGGGATGAACACTGAAGCTTTCTTT
TRBD1	TRBV5-1	once	TRBJ1-3	CASSLGTGQAGNTIYF	TGCGCCAGCAGCCTAGGGACAGGGCAGGCTGGAAACACCATATATTTT
TRBD1	TRBV28	-	TRBJ1-3	CASNDRTGHHTIYF	TGTGCCAGCAACGACCGGACAGGCCATCACACCATATATTTT
-	TRBV9	-	TRBJ2-3	CASSVEDRGPDTQYF	TGTGCCAGCAGCGTAGAGGATCGAGGTCCAGATACGCAGTATTTT
TRBD1	TRBV7-3	few	TRBJ1-5	CASSEGGAGQPQHF	TGTGCCAGCAGCGAAGGGGGCGCCGGTCAGCCCCAGCATTTT
TRBD1	TRBV19	few	TRBJ1-2	CASYPGQALYGYTF	TGTGCCAGTTACCCGGGACAGGCTCTCTATGGCTACACCTTC
-	TRBV28	-	TRBJ2-7	CASTPTRAGLYEQYF	TGTGCCAGCACTCCCACGAGGGCAGGTTTATACGAGCAGTACTTC
TRBD1	TRBV11-2	many	TRBJ1-6	CASSPAGTGVSPLHF	TGTGCCAGCAGTCCCGCCGGGACAGGGGTTTCACCCCTCCACTTT
-	TRBV6-1	-	TRBJ2-7	CASSGLWDMAEQYF	TGTGCCAGCAGTGGCCTTTGGGATATGGCCGAGCAGTACTTC
TRBD2	TRBV5-1	-	TRBJ2-7	CASSLMAGGTYEQYF	TGCGCCAGCAGCTTGATGGCGGGAGGGACCTACGAGCAGTACTTC
TRBD1	TRBV2	-	TRBJ1-2	CASKFAGGDYGYTF	TGTGCCAGCAAATTCGCAGGGGGCGACTATGGCTACACCTTC
TRBD1	TRBV9	-	TRBJ1-3	CASSAGQRHSGNTIYF	TGTGCCAGCAGCGCGGGACAGAGACACTCTGGAAACACCATATATTTT
TRBD1	TRBV15	once	TRBJ2-5	CATRMDRAETQYF	TGTGCCACCAGGATGGACAGGGCAGAGACCCAGTACTTC
-	TRBV19	-	TRBJ2-7	CASSQSYEQYF	TGTGCCAGTAGTCAGTCCTACGAGCAGTACTTC
TRBD1	TRBV18	-	TRBJ2-7	CASSTGTGDLYEQYF	TGTGCCAGCTCGACCGGGACAGGGGACCTCTACGAGCAGTACTTC
TRBD1	TRBV7-2	-	TRBJ2-7	CASSLQDRAYEQYF	TGTGCCAGCAGCCTTCAGGACAGGGCCTACGAGCAGTACTTC
-	TRBV5-1	-	TRBJ1-2	CASSFDSNYGYTF	TGCGCCAGCAGCTTTGACAGCAACTATGGCTACACCTTC